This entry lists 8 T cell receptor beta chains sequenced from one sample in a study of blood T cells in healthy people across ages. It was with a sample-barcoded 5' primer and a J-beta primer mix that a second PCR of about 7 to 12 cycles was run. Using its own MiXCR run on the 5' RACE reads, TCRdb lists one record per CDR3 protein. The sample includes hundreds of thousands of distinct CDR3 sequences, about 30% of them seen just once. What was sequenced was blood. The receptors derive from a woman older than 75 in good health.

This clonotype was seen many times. The CDR3 region has the DNA TGTGCCAGCAGCCTCTACAGAGTTGCGGGAGAGACCCAGTACTTC. This sequence encodes CASSLYRVAGETQYF. The V call is TRBV14, the J call TRBJ2-5; D is possibly TRBD2 (5 bases). The CDR3 has 15 amino acids. V was cut by 4 bases and J by 4 bases, with 16 bases left in between. The germline gives CDR1 SGHDN, CDR2 FVKESK.

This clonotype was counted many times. Here the CDR3 DNA reads TGTGCCAGCAGTCACGAGCGGGGGGCCAATTTCTTTGACGAGCAGTTCTTC. Translating it yields CASSHERGANFFDEQFF. The chain carries TRBV6-2 or TRBV6-3 and TRBJ2-1; 9 positions match TRBD2. The V and J ends lost 5 bases and 10 bases, in that order; junction bases with no gene match: 18. Germline V gene sequence: CDR1 MNHEY, CDR2 SVGEGT. The CDR3 totals 17 residues.

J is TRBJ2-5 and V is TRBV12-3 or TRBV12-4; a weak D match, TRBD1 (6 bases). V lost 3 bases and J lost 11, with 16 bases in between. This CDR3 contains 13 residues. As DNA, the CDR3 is TGTGCCAGCAGTTTTTTAGGGGACAATGAGCAGTACTTC. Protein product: CASSFLGDNEQYF.

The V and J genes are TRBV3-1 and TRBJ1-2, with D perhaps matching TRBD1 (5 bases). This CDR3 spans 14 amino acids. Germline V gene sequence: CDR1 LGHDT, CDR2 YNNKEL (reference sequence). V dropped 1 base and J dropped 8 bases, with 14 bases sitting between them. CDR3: CASSQGGAARGYTF. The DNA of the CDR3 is TGTGCCAGCAGCCAAGGGGGCGCTGCAAGGGGCTACACCTTC. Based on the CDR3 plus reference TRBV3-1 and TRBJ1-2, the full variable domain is DTAVSQTPKYLVTQMGNDKSIKCEQNLGHDTMYWYKQDSKKFLKIMFSYNNKELIINETVPNRFSPKSPDKAHLNLHINSLELGDSAVYFCASSQGGAARGYTFGSGTRLTVV.

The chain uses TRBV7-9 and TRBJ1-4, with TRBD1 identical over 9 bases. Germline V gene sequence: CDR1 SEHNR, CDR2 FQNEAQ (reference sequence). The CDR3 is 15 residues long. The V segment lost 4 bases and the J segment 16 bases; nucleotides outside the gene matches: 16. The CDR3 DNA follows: TGTGCCAGCAGCTCAACAGGGGGCCATAATGAAAGACGGTTTTTT. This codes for CASSSTGGHNERRFF.

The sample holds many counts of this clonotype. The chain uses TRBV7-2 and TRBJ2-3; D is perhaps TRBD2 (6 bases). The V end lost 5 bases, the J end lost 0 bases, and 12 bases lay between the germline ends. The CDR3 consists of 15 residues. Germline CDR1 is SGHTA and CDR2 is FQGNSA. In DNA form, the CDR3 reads TGTGCCAGCAGCATCACCGGGACTAGCACAGATACGCAGTATTTT. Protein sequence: CASSITGTSTDTQYF.

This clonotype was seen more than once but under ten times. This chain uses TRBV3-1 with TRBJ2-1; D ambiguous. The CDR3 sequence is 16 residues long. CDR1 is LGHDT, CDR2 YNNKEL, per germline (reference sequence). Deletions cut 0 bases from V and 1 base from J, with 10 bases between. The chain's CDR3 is CASSQERQPSYNEQFF. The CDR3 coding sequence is TGTGCCAGCAGCCAAGAACGGCAACCTTCCTACAATGAGCAGTTCTTC.

In DNA, the CDR3 is TGTGCCAGCAGAGCCGGGACAGGGGCAAATGGCTACACCTTC. Amino acids: CASRAGTGANGYTF. J is TRBJ1-2 and V is TRBV6-5; 10 nucleotides align to TRBD1. Losses at the gene ends were 6 bases for V and 6 bases for J; bases not matched to a gene: 7. Germline assignment: CDR1 MNHEY and CDR2 SVGAGI. This CDR3 has 14 amino acids.